This TCR beta chain was recorded in a study of control samples from healthy donors and cancer patients. J lost 4 bases, V lost 3 bases, and 8 bases had no gene match. CDR1 and CDR2 from the germline V gene are LGHNA and YSLEER. The CDR3 totals 15 residues. Assay used: immunoSEQ multiplex PCR; TCRdb lists only in-frame clones, some missing. This sample's table has about 200,000 clones. This chain connects TRBV4-3 to TRBJ1-2, with 7 positions matching TRBD1. The sequence came from a woman between 25 and 40 years old in good health. The sample was blood. CDR3 amino acids: CASSHGTATGYGYTF. CDR3 sequence (DNA): TGCGCCAGCAGCCATGGGACAGCCACCGGCTATGGCTACACCTTC.